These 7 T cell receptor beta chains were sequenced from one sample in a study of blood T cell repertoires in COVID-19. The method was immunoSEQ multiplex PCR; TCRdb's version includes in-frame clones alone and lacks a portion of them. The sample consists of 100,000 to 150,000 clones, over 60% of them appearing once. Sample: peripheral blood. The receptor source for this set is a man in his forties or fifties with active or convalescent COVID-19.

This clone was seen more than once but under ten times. As DNA, the CDR3 is TGCGCCAGCAGCCAGGGCGGACTACTCGCGAACACCGGGGAGCTGTTTTTT. Protein product: CASSQGGLLANTGELFF. The chain carries TRBV4-1 and TRBJ2-2; TRBD2 is a possible D gene (6 bases). The V end lost 3 bases, the J end lost 0 bases, and 14 bases lay between the germline ends. The germline gives CDR1 MGHRA, CDR2 YSYEKL. The CDR3 is 17 residues long.

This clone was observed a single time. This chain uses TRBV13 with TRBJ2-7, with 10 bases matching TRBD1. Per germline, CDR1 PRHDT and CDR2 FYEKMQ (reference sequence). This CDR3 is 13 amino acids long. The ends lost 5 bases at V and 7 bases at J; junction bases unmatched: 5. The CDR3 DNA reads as TGTGCCAGCAGCCCGCGGGACAGGGGTGAGCAGTACTTC. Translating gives CASSPRDRGEQYF.

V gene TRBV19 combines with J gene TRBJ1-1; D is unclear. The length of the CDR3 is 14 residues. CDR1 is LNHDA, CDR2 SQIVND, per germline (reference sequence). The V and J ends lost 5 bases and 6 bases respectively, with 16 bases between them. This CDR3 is CASSGARGIPEAFF. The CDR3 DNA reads TGTGCCAGTAGTGGAGCGCGAGGGATCCCTGAAGCTTTCTTT.

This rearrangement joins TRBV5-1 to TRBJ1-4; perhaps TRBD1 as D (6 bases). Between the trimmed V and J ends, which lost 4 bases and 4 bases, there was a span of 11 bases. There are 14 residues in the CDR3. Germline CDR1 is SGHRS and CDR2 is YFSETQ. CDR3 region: CASSPGQFNEKLFF. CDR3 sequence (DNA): TGCGCCAGCAGCCCCGGACAGTTTAATGAAAAACTGTTTTTT.

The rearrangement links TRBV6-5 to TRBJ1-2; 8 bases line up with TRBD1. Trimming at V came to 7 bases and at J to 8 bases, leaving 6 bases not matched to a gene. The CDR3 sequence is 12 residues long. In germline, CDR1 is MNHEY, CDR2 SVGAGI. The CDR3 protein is CASTETGVGYTF. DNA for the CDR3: TGTGCCAGCACCGAGACAGGGGTCGGCTACACCTTC.

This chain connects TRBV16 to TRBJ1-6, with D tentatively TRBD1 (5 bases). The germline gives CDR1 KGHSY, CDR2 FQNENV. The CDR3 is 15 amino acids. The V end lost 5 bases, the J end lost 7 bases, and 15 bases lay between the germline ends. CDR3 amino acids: CASSSVTVSNSPLHF. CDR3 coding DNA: TGTGCCAGCAGCTCGGTGACAGTCTCAAATTCACCCCTCCACTTT. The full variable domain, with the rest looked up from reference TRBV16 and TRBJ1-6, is GEEVAQTPKHLVRGEGQKAKLYCAPIKGHSYVFWYQQVLKNEFKFLISFQNENVFDETGMPKERFSAKCLPNSPCSLEIQATKLEDSAVYFCASSSVTVSNSPLHFGNGTRLTVT.

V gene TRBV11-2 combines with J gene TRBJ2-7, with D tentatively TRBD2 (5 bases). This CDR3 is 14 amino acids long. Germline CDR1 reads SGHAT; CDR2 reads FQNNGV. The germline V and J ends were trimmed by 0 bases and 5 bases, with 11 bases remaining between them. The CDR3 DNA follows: TGTGCCAGCAGCTTAGACCTCGGGATTGACGAGCAGTACTTC. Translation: CASSLDLGIDEQYF.